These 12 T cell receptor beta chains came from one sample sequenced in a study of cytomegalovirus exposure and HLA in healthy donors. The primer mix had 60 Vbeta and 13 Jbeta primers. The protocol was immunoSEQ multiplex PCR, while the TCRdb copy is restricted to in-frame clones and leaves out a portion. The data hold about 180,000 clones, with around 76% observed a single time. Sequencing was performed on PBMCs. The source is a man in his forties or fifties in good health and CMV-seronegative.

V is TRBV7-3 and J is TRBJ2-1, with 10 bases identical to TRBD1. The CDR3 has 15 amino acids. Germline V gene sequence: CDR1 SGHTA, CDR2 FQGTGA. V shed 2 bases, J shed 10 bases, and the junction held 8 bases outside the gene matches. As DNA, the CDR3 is TGTGCCAGCAGCTTACACGGGACAGGGGATCGAGAGCAGTTCTTC. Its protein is CASSLHGTGDREQFF.

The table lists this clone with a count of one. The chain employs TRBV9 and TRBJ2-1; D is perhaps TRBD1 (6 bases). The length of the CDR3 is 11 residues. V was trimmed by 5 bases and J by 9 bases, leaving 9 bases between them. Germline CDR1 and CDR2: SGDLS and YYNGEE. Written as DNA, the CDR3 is TGTGCCAGCAGTGCAGGGGTTGAGCAGTTCTTC. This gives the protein CASSAGVEQFF.

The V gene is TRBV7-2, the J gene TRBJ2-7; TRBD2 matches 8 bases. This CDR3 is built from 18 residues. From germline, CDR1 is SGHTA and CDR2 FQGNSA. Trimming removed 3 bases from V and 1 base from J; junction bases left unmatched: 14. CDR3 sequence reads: CASSFPSGGGHGSYEQYF. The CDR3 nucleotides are TGTGCCAGCAGCTTTCCCTCCGGGGGGGGGCATGGTTCCTACGAGCAGTACTTC.

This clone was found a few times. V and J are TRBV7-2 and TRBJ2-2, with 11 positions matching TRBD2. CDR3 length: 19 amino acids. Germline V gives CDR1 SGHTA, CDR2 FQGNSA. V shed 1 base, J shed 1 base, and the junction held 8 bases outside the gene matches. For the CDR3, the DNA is TGTGCCAGCAGCTTAGTATTTAGCGGGGGGGCTTGGAACACCGGGGAGCTGTTTTTT. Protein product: CASSLVFSGGAWNTGELFF.

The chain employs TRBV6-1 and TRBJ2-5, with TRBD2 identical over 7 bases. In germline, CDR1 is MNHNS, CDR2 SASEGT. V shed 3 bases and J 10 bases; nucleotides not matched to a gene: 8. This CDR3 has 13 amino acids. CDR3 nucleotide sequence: TGTGCCAGCAGTGAGGGACGGGGGGACTTCCAGTACTTC. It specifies CASSEGRGDFQYF.

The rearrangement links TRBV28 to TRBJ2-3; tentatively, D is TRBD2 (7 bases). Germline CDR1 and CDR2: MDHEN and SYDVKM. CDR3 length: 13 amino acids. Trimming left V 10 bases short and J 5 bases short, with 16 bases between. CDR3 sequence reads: CAIKGGAEDTQYF. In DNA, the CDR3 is TGTGCCATCAAAGGGGGGGCGGAAGATACGCAGTATTTT. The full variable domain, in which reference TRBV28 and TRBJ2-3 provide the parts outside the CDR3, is DVKVTQSSRYLVKRTGEKVFLECVQDMDHENMFWYRQDPGLGLRLIYFSYDVKMKEKGDIPEGYSVSREKKERFSLILESASTNQTSMYLCAIKGGAEDTQYFGPGTRLTVL.

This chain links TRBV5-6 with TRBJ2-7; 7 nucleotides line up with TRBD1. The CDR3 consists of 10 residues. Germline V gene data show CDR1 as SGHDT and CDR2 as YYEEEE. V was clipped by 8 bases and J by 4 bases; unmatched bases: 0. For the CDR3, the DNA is TGTGCCAGGACAGGGTACGAGCAGTACTTC. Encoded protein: CARTGYEQYF.

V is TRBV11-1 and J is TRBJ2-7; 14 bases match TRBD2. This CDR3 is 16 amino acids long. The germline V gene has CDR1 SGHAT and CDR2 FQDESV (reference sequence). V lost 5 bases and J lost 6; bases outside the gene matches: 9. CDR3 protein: CASSRGLAGGRGEQYF. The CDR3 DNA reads TGTGCCAGCAGCAGAGGACTAGCGGGGGGCCGTGGCGAGCAGTACTTC.

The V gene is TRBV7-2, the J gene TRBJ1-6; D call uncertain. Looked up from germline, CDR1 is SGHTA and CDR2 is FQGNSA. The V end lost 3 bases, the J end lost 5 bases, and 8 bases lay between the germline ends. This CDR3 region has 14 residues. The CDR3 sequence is CASSLAGNNSPLHF. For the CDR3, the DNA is TGTGCCAGCAGCTTGGCGGGAAATAATTCACCCCTCCACTTT.

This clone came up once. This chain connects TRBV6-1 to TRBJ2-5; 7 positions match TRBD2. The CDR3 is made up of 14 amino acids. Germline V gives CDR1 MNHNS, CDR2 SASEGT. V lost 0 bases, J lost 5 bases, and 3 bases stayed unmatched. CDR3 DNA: TGTGCCAGCAGTGAAGCGATGGGGGGGGAGACCCAGTACTTC. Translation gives CASSEAMGGETQYF.

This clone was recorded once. DNA for the CDR3: TGTGCCAGCAGTTACTCGACCGGGGAAGGCACAGATACGCAGTATTTT. Translated, it gives CASSYSTGEGTDTQYF. The rearrangement links TRBV6-5 to TRBJ2-3; D is possibly TRBD2 (5 bases). This CDR3 is built from 16 residues. In germline, CDR1 is MNHEY, CDR2 SVGAGI. Deletions cut 0 bases from V and 1 base from J, with 11 bases between.

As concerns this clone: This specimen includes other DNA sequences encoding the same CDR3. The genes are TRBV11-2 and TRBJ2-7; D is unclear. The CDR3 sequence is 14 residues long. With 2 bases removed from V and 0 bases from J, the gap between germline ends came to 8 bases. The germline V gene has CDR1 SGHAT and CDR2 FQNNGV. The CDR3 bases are TGTGCCAGCAGCTTAAGAGGATTCTCCTACGAGCAGTACTTC. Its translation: CASSLRGFSYEQYF.